The sample holds a few counts of the clone carrying this TCR beta chain. 5'RACE template switching generated TCR cDNA, adding a universal primer site and UMIs. TCRdb reanalysed the 5' RACE reads using MiXCR and keeps one entry per CDR3 protein. Here the sample spans about 53,000 distinct CDR3 sequences, 7.1% being singletons. Germline V lookup: CDR1 SGHTA, CDR2 FQGNSA. V was trimmed by 5 bases and J by 8 bases, leaving 14 bases between them. The CDR3 runs 13 residues. The sample originates from a study of T cells after yellow fever vaccination. Sample: CD8+ T cells sorted from PBMCs, taken on the day of the first yellow fever vaccination. This chain connects TRBV7-2 to TRBJ2-3, with D possibly TRBD2 on 5 matching bases. The origin of this receptor is a man between 18 and 29 years old who received the YFV17D yellow fever vaccine. The CDR3 sequence: CASSENARGTQYF. The CDR3 bases are TGTGCCAGCAGCGAGAATGCACGGGGTACGCAGTATTTT.